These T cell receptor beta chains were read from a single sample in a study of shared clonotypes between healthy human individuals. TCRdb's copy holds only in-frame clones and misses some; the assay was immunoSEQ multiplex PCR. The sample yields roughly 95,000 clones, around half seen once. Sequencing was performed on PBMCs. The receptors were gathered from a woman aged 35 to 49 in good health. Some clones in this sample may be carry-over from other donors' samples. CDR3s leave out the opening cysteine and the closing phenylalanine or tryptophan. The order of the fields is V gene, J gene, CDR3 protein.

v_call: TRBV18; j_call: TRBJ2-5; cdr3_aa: ASSPTGMGAQETQY
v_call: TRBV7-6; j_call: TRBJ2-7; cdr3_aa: ASSAALGEQY
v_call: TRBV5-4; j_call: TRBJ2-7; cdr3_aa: ASSLAIGVSYEQY
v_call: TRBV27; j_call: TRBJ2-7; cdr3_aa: ASRDFDYEQY
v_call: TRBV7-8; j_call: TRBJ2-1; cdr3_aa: ASSPGLAGGNEQF
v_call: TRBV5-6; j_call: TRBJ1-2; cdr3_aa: ASSAGLAYGYT
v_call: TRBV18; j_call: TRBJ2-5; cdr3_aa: ASSPPGTAQVGTQY
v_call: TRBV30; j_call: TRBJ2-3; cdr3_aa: AWTSWTSGSTDTQY
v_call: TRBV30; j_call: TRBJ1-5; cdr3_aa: AWSPGGDQPQH
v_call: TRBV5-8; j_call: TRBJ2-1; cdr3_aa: ASSAGVHRTLNEQF
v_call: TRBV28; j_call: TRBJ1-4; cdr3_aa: ASSLLGAQGSRHKANEKLF
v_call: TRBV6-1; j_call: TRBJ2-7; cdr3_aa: ASEFRGYEQY
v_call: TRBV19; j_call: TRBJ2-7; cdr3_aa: ASSMTAGQGDYEQY
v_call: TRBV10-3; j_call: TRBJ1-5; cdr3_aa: AISEGQESQPQH
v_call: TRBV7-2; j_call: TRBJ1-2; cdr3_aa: ASSLSASGSANYGYT
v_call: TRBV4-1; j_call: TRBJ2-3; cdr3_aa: ASSQDGRDILTDTQY
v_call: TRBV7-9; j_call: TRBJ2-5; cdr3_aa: ASSPLGTGGETQY
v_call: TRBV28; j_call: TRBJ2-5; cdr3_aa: ASSATGAPQETQY
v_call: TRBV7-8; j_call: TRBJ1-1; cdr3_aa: ASSAQGSEAF
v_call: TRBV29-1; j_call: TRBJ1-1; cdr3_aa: SVEKGAEAF
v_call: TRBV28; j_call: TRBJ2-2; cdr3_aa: ASTPGTRTGELF
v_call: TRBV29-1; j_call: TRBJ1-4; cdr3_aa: SVVQQNEKLF
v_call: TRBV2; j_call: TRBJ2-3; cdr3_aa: ASSEAKWAQY
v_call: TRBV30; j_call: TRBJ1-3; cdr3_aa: ASISRDRARNTIY
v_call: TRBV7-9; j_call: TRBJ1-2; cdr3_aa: ASSPGVTGYT
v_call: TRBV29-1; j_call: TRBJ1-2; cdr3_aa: SVRPRDRANYGYT
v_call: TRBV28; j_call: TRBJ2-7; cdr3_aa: ASTPAGTGASYEQY
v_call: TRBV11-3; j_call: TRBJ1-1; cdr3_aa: ASSLGSNTEAF
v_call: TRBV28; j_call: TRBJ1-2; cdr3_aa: ASRRTGGVRGYT
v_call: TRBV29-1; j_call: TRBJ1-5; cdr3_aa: SVAIPGGGQGNQPQH
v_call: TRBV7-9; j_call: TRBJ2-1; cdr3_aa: ASSRLWV